Listed here are 11 T cell receptor beta chains from one sample, sequenced in a study of T cell repertoires in cytomegalovirus infection. TCRdb re-called the reads with MiXCR, one entry per CDR3 protein. The sample includes approximately 110,000 distinct CDR3 sequences, around 29% seen only once; the top ten take roughly three quarters. These TCRs are of unknown antigen specificity. Sample: CD8+ T cells from cultured PBMCs, taken from culture after CMV antigen stimulation. The receptors stem from a human donor in good health (CMV status not recorded). Some clones in this sample may be carry-over from other donors' samples.

This clonotype was counted only a few times. V and J are TRBV4-1 and TRBJ1-6, with 8 bases lining up with TRBD1. Trimming took 3 bases from V and 5 from J; bases not matched to a gene: 6. Germline assignment: CDR1 MGHRA and CDR2 YSYEKL. This CDR3 contains 16 residues. The CDR3 region is CASSHDDRGHNSPLHF. For the CDR3, the DNA is TGCGCCAGCAGCCACGATGACAGGGGCCATAATTCACCCCTCCACTTT.

The rearrangement links TRBV24-1 to TRBJ2-3; 13 bases align to TRBD2. V was clipped by 3 bases and J by 4 bases; unmatched bases: 6. The CDR3 is 17 amino acids. Germline-derived CDR1 and CDR2 are KGHDR and SFDVKD. This chain's CDR3 is CATSDAGLAGVSDTQYF. The CDR3 DNA follows: TGTGCCACCAGTGATGCCGGACTAGCGGGGGTTTCAGATACGCAGTATTTT.

This chain joins TRBV5-1 and TRBJ2-7; TRBD1 might be the D (6 bases). V was cut by 4 bases and J by 3 bases, with 14 bases left in between. CDR1 and CDR2 (germline): SGHRS, YFSETQ. The CDR3 runs 14 residues. CDR3 bases: TGCGCCAGCAGCCGTATCAGGGGCGACTACGAGCAGTACTTC. Protein: CASSRIRGDYEQYF.

The V and J genes are TRBV5-6 and TRBJ2-7; 10 nucleotides agree with TRBD2. The germline CDR1 and CDR2 sequences are SGHDT and YYEEEE. CDR3 length: 14 amino acids. V dropped 4 bases and J dropped 3; count of bases not matched to a gene: 4. DNA of the CDR3: TGTGCCAGCAGCCAGACTAGCGGGTACTACGAGCAGTACTTC. It is translated as CASSQTSGYYEQYF.

The chain has TRBV6-1 and TRBJ2-1; unclear D gene. CDR1 is MNHNS, CDR2 SASEGT, per germline. The CDR3 consists of 15 residues. V was shortened by 7 bases and J by 2 bases, with 15 bases between the two germline ends. DNA for the CDR3: TGTGCCAGCAAACAGTTATTCTCGGCCTACAATGAGCAGTTCTTC. Translation gives CASKQLFSAYNEQFF.

The rearrangement uses TRBV15 and TRBJ2-1; 7 positions agree with TRBD2. CDR1 is LNHNV, CDR2 YYDKDF, per germline (reference sequence). The CDR3 spans 14 residues. Trimming cost V 5 bases and J 1 base; bases outside gene matches: 2. The CDR3 DNA reads TGTGCCACCAGCGGGGGGGATTCCTACAATGAGCAGTTCTTC. Its translation: CATSGGDSYNEQFF.

Worth noting for this clonotype: A much bigger clone sits one base away, suggesting this may be a read error. CDR3: CASSSPWVDTYEQYF. CDR3 sequence (DNA): TGTGCCAGCAGTTCCCCGTGGGTCGACACCTACGAGCAGTACTTC. The chain has TRBV28 and TRBJ2-7; D is uncertain. Germline-derived CDR1 and CDR2 are MDHEN and SYDVKM. CDR3 length equals 15 residues. The V end was cut by 4 bases, the J end by 2 bases, with 15 bases between.

This clonotype was found many times. The gene calls are TRBV12-3 or TRBV12-4 and TRBJ1-6; D not resolved. Trimming removed 7 bases at V and 11 bases at J, with 30 bases between. The CDR3 totals 18 residues. The CDR3 reads CASTDNLEPGGLDPPLHF. The DNA of the CDR3 is TGTGCCAGCACCGACAACTTGGAGCCAGGAGGGTTGGATCCACCCCTCCACTTT.

This sequence joins TRBV11-2 and TRBJ2-1; a weak D match, TRBD2 (7 bases). The CDR3 covers 18 residues. The germline CDR1 and CDR2 sequences are SGHAT and FQNNGV. The V and J ends lost 1 base and 9 bases respectively, with 25 bases between them. In nucleotides, the CDR3 is TGTGCCAGCAGCTTAGGAGCTAGTGTAGGGGGGGTCTATAGTGAGCAGTTCTTC. Its protein is CASSLGASVGGVYSEQFF.

J is TRBJ1-6 and V is TRBV15; the match to TRBD1 covers 9 bases. The length of the CDR3 is 18 residues. Germline assignment: CDR1 LNHNV and CDR2 YYDKDF (reference sequence). V shed 4 bases and J 4 bases; nucleotides not matched to a gene: 11. CDR3 DNA sequence: TGTGCCACCAGCACGACAGGGGGATTGGAAAATTATAATTCACCCCTCCACTTT. It specifies CATSTTGGLENYNSPLHF. Full variable domain (outside the CDR3, taken from reference TRBV15 and TRBJ1-6): DAMVIQNPRYQVTQFGKPVTLSCSQTLNHNVMYWYQQKSSQAPKLLFHYYDKDFNNEADTPDNFQSRRPNTSFCFLDIRSPGLGDTAMYLCATSTTGGLENYNSPLHFGNGTRLTVT.

A few counts support this clonotype. This chain connects TRBV2 to TRBJ2-1, with 11 bases aligning to TRBD1. The CDR3 covers 18 residues. Germline V gene lookup returns CDR1 SNHLY and CDR2 FYNNEI. The ends lost 3 bases at V and 0 bases at J; junction bases unmatched: 7. CDR3 region: CASSEWTGGSPSYNEQFF. The CDR3, as DNA: TGTGCCAGCAGTGAGTGGACAGGGGGCTCTCCCTCCTACAATGAGCAGTTCTTC.